The 29 T cell receptor beta chains given below trace back to one sample, sequenced in a study of control samples from healthy donors and cancer patients. TCRdb's table, derived via immunoSEQ multiplex PCR, lists solely in-frame clones and lacks some. The sample lists 74,000 or so clones, about nine tenths seen once, with 7.2% in the top ten. Sequencing used blood. The receptors come from a man aged 45-65 years in good health.

V and J are TRBV27 and TRBJ2-2; D gene ambiguous. Germline lookup yields CDR1 MNHEY and CDR2 SMNVEV (reference sequence). This CDR3 spans 16 amino acids. V gave up 10 bases and J gave up 7 bases, with 25 bases separating them. The CDR3 region is CANPRPGLRFGGELFF. DNA of the CDR3: TGTGCCAACCCAAGGCCAGGTCTCCGATTTGGCGGGGAGCTGTTTTTT.

The CDR3 is CASSYVGPLYGYTF. DNA of the CDR3: TGTGCCAGCAGTTACGTGGGCCCACTCTATGGCTACACCTTC. The genes are TRBV6-2 or TRBV6-3 and TRBJ1-2; D gene uncertain. The CDR3 runs 14 residues. Trimming cost V 2 bases and J 4 bases, with 11 bases left between them. Germline V gene sequence: CDR1 MNHEY, CDR2 SVGEGT.

The chain has TRBV6-1 and TRBJ1-2; D might be TRBD1 (5 bases). The CDR3 has 15 residues. Deletions cut 0 bases from V and 8 bases from J, with 16 bases between. Germline V CDR1 and CDR2: MNHNS, SASEGT. For the CDR3, the DNA is TGTGCCAGCAGTGAAGCGCTTGGCAGGGCCTACGGCTACACCTTC. It codes for CASSEALGRAYGYTF.

V gene TRBV19 combines with J gene TRBJ1-5; 10 bases fit TRBD1. The CDR3 totals 13 residues. The V and J ends lost 6 bases and 6 bases, in that order; junction bases with no gene match: 2. In germline, CDR1 is LNHDA, CDR2 SQIVND (reference sequence). The CDR3, as DNA: TGTGCCAGTAGCGGGACAGGGGTTCAGCCCCAGCATTTT. It translates to CASSGTGVQPQHF. Based on the CDR3 plus reference TRBV19 and TRBJ1-5, the full variable domain is DGGITQSPKYLFRKEGQNVTLSCEQNLNHDAMYWYRQDPGQGLRLIYYSQIVNDFQKGDIAEGYSVSREKKESFPLTVTSAQKNPTAFYLCASSGTGVQPQHFGDGTRLSIL.

The V and J genes are TRBV7-2 and TRBJ1-4; 7 bases are a match to TRBD1. The germline V gene has CDR1 SGHTA and CDR2 FQGNSA. The CDR3 loop spans 16 amino acids. V lost 5 bases to trimming and J lost 8 bases; unmatched junction nucleotides: 14. The CDR3 reads CASSPAPGQAVEKLFF. The CDR3 DNA sequence: TGTGCCAGCAGCCCGGCCCCCGGACAGGCAGTAGAAAAACTGTTTTTT. Combining the CDR3 with reference TRBV7-2 and TRBJ1-4 gives the whole variable domain GAGVSQSPSNKVTEKGKDVELRCDPISGHTALYWYRQSLGQGLEFLIYFQGNSAPDKSGLPSDRFSAERTGGSVSTLTIQRTQQEDSAVYLCASSPAPGQAVEKLFFGSGTQLSVL.

The chain joins TRBV11-2 to TRBJ2-2; D ambiguous. The CDR3 sequence is 13 residues long. Germline values: CDR1 SGHAT, CDR2 FQNNGV. V was cut by 8 bases and J by 1 base, with 8 bases left in between. CDR3 sequence: CASGSLNTGELFF. In DNA form, the CDR3 reads TGTGCCAGCGGATCGTTGAACACCGGGGAGCTGTTTTTT. Complete variable domain (other parts from reference TRBV11-2 and TRBJ2-2): EAGVAQSPRYKIIEKRQSVAFWCNPISGHATLYWYQQILGQGPKLLIQFQNNGVVDDSQLPKDRFSAERLKGVDSTLKIQPAKLEDSAVYLCASGSLNTGELFFGEGSRLTVL.

The V gene is TRBV5-1, the J gene TRBJ1-6, with D perhaps matching TRBD1 (6 bases). The CDR3 loop spans 15 amino acids. V was cut by 6 bases and J by 2 bases, with 12 bases left in between. Looked up from germline, CDR1 is SGHRS and CDR2 is YFSETQ. Here the CDR3 reads CASTLQGPYNSPLHF. The CDR3 bases are TGCGCCAGCACCCTACAGGGCCCCTATAATTCACCCCTCCACTTT.

The gene calls are TRBV6-2 or TRBV6-3 and TRBJ1-1; 7 bases align to TRBD1. The trim removed 4 bases at V and 2 bases at J, leaving 1 base unmatched. This CDR3 comprises 13 residues. Germline V lookup: CDR1 MNHEY, CDR2 SVGEGT. In DNA, the CDR3 is TGTGCCAGCAGTTCAGGGGGAAACACTGAAGCTTTCTTT. Residues: CASSSGGNTEAFF.

The chain couples TRBV7-9 to TRBJ1-2, with D hard to call. The V end lost 0 bases, the J end lost 3 bases, and 11 bases lay between the germline ends. The CDR3 contains 15 residues. The germline V gene has CDR1 SEHNR and CDR2 FQNEAQ (reference sequence). The CDR3 reads CASSLAPGWDYGYTF. DNA of the CDR3: TGTGCCAGCAGCTTAGCCCCAGGTTGGGACTATGGCTACACCTTC.

The chain recombines TRBV2 with TRBJ1-6; D is uncertain. Germline CDR1 and CDR2: SNHLY and FYNNEI. V was cut by 6 bases and J by 14 bases, with 17 bases left in between. CDR3 length: 13 residues. As DNA, the CDR3 is TGTGCCAGCAGCCGCGGTGGAACTGGGACCCTCCACTTT. Its protein is CASSRGGTGTLHF.

The genes are TRBV5-6 and TRBJ2-5; a possible D gene is TRBD2 (6 bases). Trimming shortened V by 4 bases and J by 6 bases, and 16 bases separated the two germline ends. CDR1 and CDR2 (germline): SGHDT, YYEEEE. The CDR3 has 14 residues. The CDR3 nucleotides are TGTGCCAGCAGCCCCGGGGGTATCGGGAAGACCCAGTACTTC. The encoded protein is CASSPGGIGKTQYF.

This clone appeared once. This chain connects TRBV30 to TRBJ1-1, with TRBD1 identical over 10 bases. Germline V lookup: CDR1 GTSNPN, CDR2 SVGIG (reference sequence). The CDR3 totals 14 residues. Trimming at V came to 1 base and at J to 6 bases, leaving 5 bases not matched to a gene. The CDR3 protein is CAWSGGQGFAEAFF. The CDR3, as DNA: TGTGCCTGGAGTGGGGGACAGGGGTTTGCTGAAGCTTTCTTT.

This rearrangement joins TRBV9 to TRBJ1-1, with unresolved D. The ends were cut back, 0 bases at V and 0 bases at J, with 9 bases in the middle. Germline-derived CDR1 and CDR2 are SGDLS and YYNGEE. The length of the CDR3 is 15 residues. CDR3 residues: CASSVDQTLNTEAFF. CDR3 nucleotides: TGTGCCAGCAGCGTAGACCAGACCCTGAACACTGAAGCTTTCTTT.

The gene calls are TRBV6-6 and TRBJ2-5; maybe TRBD2 (5 bases). The V gene's germline CDR1 is MNHNY and CDR2 SVGAGI (reference sequence). The CDR3 is made up of 15 amino acids. V was pared by 2 bases and J by 1 base, with 11 bases between. CDR3 coding DNA: TGTGCCAGCAGTTACGTGGTGGCGGGCCAAGAGACCCAGTACTTC. It is translated as CASSYVVAGQETQYF.

V is TRBV19 and J is TRBJ1-6; D remains ambiguous. Germline loops: CDR1 LNHDA, CDR2 SQIVND (reference sequence). The V end lost 2 bases, the J end lost 7 bases, and 6 bases lay between the germline ends. The CDR3 has 13 amino acids. In nucleotides, the CDR3 is TGTGCCAGTAGTATAACCGACAATTCACCCCTCCACTTT. It is translated as CASSITDNSPLHF.

The count of this clone is one. V is TRBV2 and J is TRBJ1-2; D possibly corresponds to TRBD1 (5 bases). Trimming took off 4 bases at V and 5 bases at J, with 17 bases between the two ends. This CDR3 has 15 amino acids. The V gene's germline CDR1 is SNHLY and CDR2 FYNNEI. The CDR3 spells CASSGRGERRYGYTF. Written as DNA, the CDR3 is TGTGCCAGCAGTGGTCGGGGGGAAAGGCGGTATGGCTACACCTTC.

This chain links TRBV3-1 (or the pseudogene TRBV3-2) with TRBJ1-5; TRBD1 agrees at 7 bases. CDR3 size: 14 residues. Germline V lookup: CDR1 LGHDT, CDR2 YNNKEL (reference sequence). The J segment lost 3 bases and the V segment lost 6 bases, leaving 5 bases of the junction unmatched. This CDR3 is CASSAGQANQPQHF. In DNA, the CDR3 is TGTGCCAGCAGTGCCGGACAGGCCAATCAGCCCCAGCATTTT.

This CDR3 is CASSQGRGSGTDTQYF. CDR3 DNA: TGTGCCAGCAGCCAAGGCAGGGGATCGGGCACAGATACGCAGTATTTT. This chain connects TRBV3-1 (or the pseudogene TRBV3-2) to TRBJ2-3, with D possibly TRBD1 on 6 matching bases. This CDR3 contains 16 residues. The germline gives CDR1 LGHDT, CDR2 YNNKEL (reference sequence). Deletions cut 1 base from V and 1 base from J, with 12 bases between.

This chain uses TRBV5-1 with TRBJ2-7; TRBD1 matches at 7 bases. J was trimmed by 4 bases and V by 0 bases; bases with no gene match: 7. CDR3 length equals 15 residues. Germline CDR1 reads SGHRS; CDR2 reads YFSETQ. CDR3 coding DNA: TGCGCCAGCAGCTTGGGTCCAGGGGGAAGATACGAGCAGTACTTC. The encoded protein is CASSLGPGGRYEQYF. The whole variable domain, remainder taken from reference TRBV5-1 and TRBJ2-7, is KAGVTQTPRYLIKTRGQQVTLSCSPISGHRSVSWYQQTPGQGLQFLFEYFSETQRNKGNFPGRFSGRQFSNSRSEMNVSTLELGDSALYLCASSLGPGGRYEQYFGPGTRLTVT.

This chain joins TRBV10-3 and TRBJ2-2; D is ambiguous. Trimming stripped 4 bases from V and 3 bases from J, with 3 bases between. CDR1 is ENHRY and CDR2 is SYGVKD in the germline V gene. The CDR3 consists of 12 residues. As DNA, the CDR3 is TGTGCCATCAGTGGCCACACCGGGGAGCTGTTTTTT. Translation: CAISGHTGELFF.

This chain uses TRBV3-1 (or the pseudogene TRBV3-2) with TRBJ2-1; D not resolved. CDR1 is LGHDT and CDR2 is YNNKEL in the germline V gene (reference sequence). This CDR3 has 14 amino acids. Trimming removed 1 base at V and 10 bases at J, with 14 bases between. The CDR3 bases are TGTGCCAGCAGCCAAGCTGGTATTGACGTCGAGCAGTTCTTC. This gives the protein CASSQAGIDVEQFF.

Here the CDR3 reads CASSFGGESISSYNEQFF. The CDR3 coding sequence is TGTGCCAGCAGCTTTGGGGGGGAGAGCATAAGCTCCTACAATGAGCAGTTCTTC. The chain combines TRBV11-2 with TRBJ2-1, with 7 bases matching TRBD2. The germline gives CDR1 SGHAT, CDR2 FQNNGV. V was clipped by 3 bases and J by 0 bases; unmatched bases: 11. The length of the CDR3 is 18 residues.

This chain joins TRBV5-1 and TRBJ1-5; a possible D gene is TRBD1 (6 bases). The germline V gene has CDR1 SGHRS and CDR2 YFSETQ. The CDR3 is 16 residues long. Trimming removed 4 bases at V and 3 bases at J, with 17 bases between. CDR3 DNA: TGCGCCAGCAGCCTCGGGGACAACTTATCCAATCAGCCCCAGCATTTT. This translates into CASSLGDNLSNQPQHF.

CDR3 in DNA: TGTGCCAGCTCACCACCGAGTCACTCTGGAAACACCATATATTTT. Translating it yields CASSPPSHSGNTIYF. The chain combines TRBV18 with TRBJ1-3, with D uncertain. The germline CDR1 and CDR2 sequences are KGHSH and LQKENI. V shed 0 bases and J shed 0 bases, with 6 bases lying between them. The CDR3 runs to 15 residues.

The chain couples TRBV29-1 to TRBJ2-3; 10 bases match TRBD2. V lost 7 bases and J lost 1; bases outside the gene matches: 8. The germline V gene encodes CDR1 SQVTM and CDR2 ANQGSEA. There are 15 residues in the CDR3. CDR3 nucleotide sequence: TGCAGCGCCCGAGCGGGGGGGCTTGGCACAGATACGCAGTATTTT. Protein sequence: CSARAGGLGTDTQYF.

The chain recombines TRBV12-3 or TRBV12-4 with TRBJ2-7, with TRBD1 as a possible D gene (5 bases). V dropped 6 bases and J dropped 2 bases, with 11 bases sitting between them. The CDR3 extends over 13 amino acids. DNA for the CDR3: TGTGCCAGCAGCGAGACAGTAACCTACGAGCAGTACTTC. Translating gives CASSETVTYEQYF.

The chain joins TRBV12-3 or TRBV12-4 to TRBJ2-7, with D uncertain. The CDR3 is made up of 12 amino acids. V lost 6 bases, J lost 5 bases, and 11 bases lay in between. The CDR3 region is CASRPASDEQYF. The DNA of the CDR3 is TGTGCCAGCAGGCCTGCGTCGGACGAGCAGTACTTC.

V and J are TRBV19 and TRBJ2-5, with D possibly being TRBD1 (7 bases). Germline CDR1 reads LNHDA; CDR2 reads SQIVND (reference sequence). The length of the CDR3 is 14 residues. With 9 bases removed from V and 4 bases from J, the gap between germline ends came to 18 bases. DNA of the CDR3: TGTGCCAGCCGGAGACAGGGAGGTGGAGAGACCCAGTACTTC. Its protein product is CASRRQGGGETQYF.

The chain carries TRBV6-5 and TRBJ1-5, with TRBD1 matching over 8 bases. This CDR3 has 15 residues. CDR1 and CDR2 (germline): MNHEY, SVGAGI. V was clipped by 0 bases and J by 6 bases; unmatched bases: 4. This CDR3 reads CASSYSGTGGQPQHF. The CDR3 DNA sequence: TGTGCCAGCAGTTACTCAGGTACAGGGGGTCAGCCCCAGCATTTT.